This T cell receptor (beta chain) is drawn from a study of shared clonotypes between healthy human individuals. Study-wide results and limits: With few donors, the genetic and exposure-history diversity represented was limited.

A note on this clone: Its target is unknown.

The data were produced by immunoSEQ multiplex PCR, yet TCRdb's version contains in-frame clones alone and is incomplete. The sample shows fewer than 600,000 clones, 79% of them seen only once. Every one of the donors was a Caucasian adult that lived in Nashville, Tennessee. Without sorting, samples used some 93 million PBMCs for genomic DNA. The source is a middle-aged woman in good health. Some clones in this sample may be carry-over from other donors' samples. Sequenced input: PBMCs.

The CDR3 protein is CATSREGLGGPGELFF. The CDR3 coding sequence is TGTGCCACCAGCAGAGAGGGCTTGGGGGGCCCCGGGGAGCTGTTTTTT. This chain joins TRBV15 and TRBJ2-2, with D perhaps being TRBD1 or TRBD2 (6 bases each). CDR1 is LNHNV, CDR2 YYDKDF, per germline (reference sequence). V was clipped by 0 bases and J by 6 bases, with 14 bases between them. This CDR3 region has 16 residues.